This T cell receptor beta chain was captured by sequencing in a study of cytomegalovirus exposure and HLA in healthy donors. Use of 60 Vbeta and 13 Jbeta primers characterized the PCR. TCRdb's copy holds only in-frame clones and misses some; the assay was immunoSEQ multiplex PCR. Among around 140,000 clones, over 70% were seen once, and the ten largest hold around 4.1%. V shed 3 bases and J shed 3 bases, with 8 bases lying between them. From germline, CDR1 is MNHNS and CDR2 SASEGT. There are 13 residues in the CDR3. This rearrangement joins TRBV6-1 to TRBJ1-2; perhaps TRBD1 as D (6 bases). The receptor was isolated from a man aged 35 to 55 in good health and CMV-seronegative. Sequencing input: PBMCs. The CDR3 region is CASSDRGHYGYTF. The CDR3 DNA reads as TGTGCCAGCAGTGACAGGGGCCACTATGGCTACACCTTC.